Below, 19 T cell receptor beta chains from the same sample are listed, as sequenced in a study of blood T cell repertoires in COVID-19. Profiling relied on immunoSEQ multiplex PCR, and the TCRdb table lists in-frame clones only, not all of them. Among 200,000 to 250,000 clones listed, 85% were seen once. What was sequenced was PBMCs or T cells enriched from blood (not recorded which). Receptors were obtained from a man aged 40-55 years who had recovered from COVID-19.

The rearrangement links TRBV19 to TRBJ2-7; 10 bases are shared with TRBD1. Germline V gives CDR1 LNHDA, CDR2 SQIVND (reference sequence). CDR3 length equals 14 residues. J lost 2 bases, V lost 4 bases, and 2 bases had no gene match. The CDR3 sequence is CASSTGTGAYEQYF. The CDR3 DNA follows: TGTGCCAGTAGTACCGGGACAGGGGCCTACGAGCAGTACTTC.

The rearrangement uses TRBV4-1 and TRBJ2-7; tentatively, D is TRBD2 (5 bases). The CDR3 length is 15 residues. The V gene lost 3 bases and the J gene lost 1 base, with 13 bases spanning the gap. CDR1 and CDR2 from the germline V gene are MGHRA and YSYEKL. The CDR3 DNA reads TGCGCCAGCAGCCACCCCCCGAAGCGGTCCTACGAGCAGTACTTC. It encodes CASSHPPKRSYEQYF.

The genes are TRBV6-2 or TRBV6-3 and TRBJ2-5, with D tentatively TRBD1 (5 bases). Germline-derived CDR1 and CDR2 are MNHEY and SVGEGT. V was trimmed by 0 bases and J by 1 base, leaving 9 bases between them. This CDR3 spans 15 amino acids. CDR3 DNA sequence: TGTGCCAGCAGTTACTCGGGCAGGGCCCAAGAGACCCAGTACTTC. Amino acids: CASSYSGRAQETQYF.

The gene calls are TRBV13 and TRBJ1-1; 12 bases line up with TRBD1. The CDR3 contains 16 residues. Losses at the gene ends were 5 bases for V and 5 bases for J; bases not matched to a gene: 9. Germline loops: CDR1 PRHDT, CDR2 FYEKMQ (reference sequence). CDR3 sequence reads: CASSNRDRGRGTEAFF. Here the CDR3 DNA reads TGTGCCAGCAGCAACCGGGACAGGGGGCGAGGTACTGAAGCTTTCTTT.

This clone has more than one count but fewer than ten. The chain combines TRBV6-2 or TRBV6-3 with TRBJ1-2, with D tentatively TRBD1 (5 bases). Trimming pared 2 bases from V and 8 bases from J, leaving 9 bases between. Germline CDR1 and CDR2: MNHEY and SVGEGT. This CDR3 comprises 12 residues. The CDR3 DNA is TGTGCCAGCAGTTACCAGGGCGGAGGCTACACCTTC. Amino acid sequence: CASSYQGGGYTF.

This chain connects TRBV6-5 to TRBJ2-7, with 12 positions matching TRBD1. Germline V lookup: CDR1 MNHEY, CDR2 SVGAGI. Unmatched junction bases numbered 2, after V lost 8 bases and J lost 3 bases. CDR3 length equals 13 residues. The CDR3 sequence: CASGTGGFYEQYF. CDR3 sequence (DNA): TGTGCCAGCGGGACAGGGGGCTTCTACGAGCAGTACTTC.

The CDR3 DNA reads TGTGCCAGCAGCCATTACACGGGGGTCAGGGAGCAGTACTTC. Translated: CASSHYTGVREQYF. The gene calls are TRBV7-8 and TRBJ2-7, with D possibly being TRBD2 (6 bases). V dropped 5 bases and J dropped 7 bases, with 18 bases sitting between them. Germline V gene lookup returns CDR1 SGHVS and CDR2 FQNEAQ. The CDR3 is 14 amino acids. The full variable domain, rest sourced from reference TRBV7-8 and TRBJ2-7, is GAGVSQSPRYKVAKRGQDVALRCDPISGHVSLFWYQQALGQGPEFLTYFQNEAQLDKSGLPSDRFFAERPEGSVSTLKIQRTQQEDSAVYLCASSHYTGVREQYFGPGTRLTVT.

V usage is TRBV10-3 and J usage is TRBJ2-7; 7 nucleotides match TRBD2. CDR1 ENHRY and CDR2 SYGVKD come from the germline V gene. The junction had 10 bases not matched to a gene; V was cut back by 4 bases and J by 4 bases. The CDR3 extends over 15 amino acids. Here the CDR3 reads CAISAGRLADYEQYF. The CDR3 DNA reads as TGTGCCATCAGTGCGGGGAGACTAGCAGATTACGAGCAGTACTTC.

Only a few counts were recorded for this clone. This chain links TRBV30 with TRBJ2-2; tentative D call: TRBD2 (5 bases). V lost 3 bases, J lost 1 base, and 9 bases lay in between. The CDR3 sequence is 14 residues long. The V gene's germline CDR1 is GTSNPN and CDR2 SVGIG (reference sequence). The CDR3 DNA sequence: TGTGCCTGGAGGAGGGCAGGGAACACCGGGGAGCTGTTTTTT. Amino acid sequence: CAWRRAGNTGELFF.

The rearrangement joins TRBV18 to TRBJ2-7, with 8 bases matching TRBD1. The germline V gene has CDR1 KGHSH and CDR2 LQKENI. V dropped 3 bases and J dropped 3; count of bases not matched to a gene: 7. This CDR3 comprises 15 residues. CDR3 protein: CASSPTRDRLYEQYF. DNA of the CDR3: TGTGCCAGCTCACCGACCCGGGACAGGCTCTACGAGCAGTACTTC.

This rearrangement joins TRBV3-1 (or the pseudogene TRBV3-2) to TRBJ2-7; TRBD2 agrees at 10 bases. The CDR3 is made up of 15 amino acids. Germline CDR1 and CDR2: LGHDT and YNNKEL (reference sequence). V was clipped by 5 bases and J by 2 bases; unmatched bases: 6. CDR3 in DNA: TGTGCCAGCAGCTCTCTAGCGGGAGTGACCTACGAGCAGTACTTC. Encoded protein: CASSSLAGVTYEQYF.

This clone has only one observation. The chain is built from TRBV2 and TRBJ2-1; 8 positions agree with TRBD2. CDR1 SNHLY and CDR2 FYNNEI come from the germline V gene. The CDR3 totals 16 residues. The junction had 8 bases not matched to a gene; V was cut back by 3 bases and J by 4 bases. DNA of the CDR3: TGTGCCAGCAGTGACCGAGCGGGAGCGGTATACAATGAGCAGTTCTTC. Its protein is CASSDRAGAVYNEQFF.

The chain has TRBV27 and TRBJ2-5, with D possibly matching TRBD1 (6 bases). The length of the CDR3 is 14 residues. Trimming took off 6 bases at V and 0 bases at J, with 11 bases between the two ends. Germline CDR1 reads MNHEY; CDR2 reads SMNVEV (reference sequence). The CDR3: CASRSWTDQETQYF. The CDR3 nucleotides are TGTGCCAGCAGGTCTTGGACAGACCAAGAGACCCAGTACTTC.

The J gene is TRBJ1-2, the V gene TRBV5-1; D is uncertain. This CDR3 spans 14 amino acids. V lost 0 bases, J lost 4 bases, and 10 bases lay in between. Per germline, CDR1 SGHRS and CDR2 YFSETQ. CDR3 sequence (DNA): TGCGCCAGCAGCTTGGACGGTGAAATCTATGGCTACACCTTC. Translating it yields CASSLDGEIYGYTF.

Here the CDR3 reads CASSATGGLDLSYEQYF. CDR3 bases: TGTGCCAGTAGCGCCACAGGGGGACTTGACCTCTCCTACGAGCAGTACTTC. The chain has TRBV19 and TRBJ2-7, with 8 bases identical to TRBD1. J was trimmed by 0 bases and V by 6 bases; bases with no gene match: 13. CDR1 and CDR2 from the germline V gene are LNHDA and SQIVND (reference sequence). This CDR3 is built from 17 residues.

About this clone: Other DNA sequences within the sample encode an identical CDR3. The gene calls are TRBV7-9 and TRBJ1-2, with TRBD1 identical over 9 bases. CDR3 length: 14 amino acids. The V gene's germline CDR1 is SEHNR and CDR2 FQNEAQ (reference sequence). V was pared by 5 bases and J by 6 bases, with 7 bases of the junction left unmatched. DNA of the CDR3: TGTGCCAGCAGCCCACGGACAGGGGAAGATGGCTACACCTTC. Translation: CASSPRTGEDGYTF.

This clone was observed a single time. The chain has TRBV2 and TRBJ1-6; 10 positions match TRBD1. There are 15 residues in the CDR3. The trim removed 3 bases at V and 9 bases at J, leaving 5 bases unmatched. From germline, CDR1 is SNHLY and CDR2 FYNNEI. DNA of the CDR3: TGTGCCAGCAGTGATCGGGGACAGGGGCGTTCACCCCTCCACTTT. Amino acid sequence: CASSDRGQGRSPLHF.

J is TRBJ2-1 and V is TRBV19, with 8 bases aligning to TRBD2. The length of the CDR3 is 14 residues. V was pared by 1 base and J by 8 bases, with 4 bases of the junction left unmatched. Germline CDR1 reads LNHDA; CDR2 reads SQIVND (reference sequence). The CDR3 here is CASSIAGGPYEQFF. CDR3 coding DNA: TGTGCCAGTAGTATAGCGGGAGGGCCCTATGAGCAGTTCTTC.

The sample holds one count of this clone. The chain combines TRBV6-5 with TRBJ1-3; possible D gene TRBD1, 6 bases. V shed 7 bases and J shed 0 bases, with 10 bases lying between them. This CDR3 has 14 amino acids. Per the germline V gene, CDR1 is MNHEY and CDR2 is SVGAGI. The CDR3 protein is CASIDRYSGNTIYF. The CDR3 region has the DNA TGTGCCAGCATCGACAGGTACTCTGGAAACACCATATATTTT.